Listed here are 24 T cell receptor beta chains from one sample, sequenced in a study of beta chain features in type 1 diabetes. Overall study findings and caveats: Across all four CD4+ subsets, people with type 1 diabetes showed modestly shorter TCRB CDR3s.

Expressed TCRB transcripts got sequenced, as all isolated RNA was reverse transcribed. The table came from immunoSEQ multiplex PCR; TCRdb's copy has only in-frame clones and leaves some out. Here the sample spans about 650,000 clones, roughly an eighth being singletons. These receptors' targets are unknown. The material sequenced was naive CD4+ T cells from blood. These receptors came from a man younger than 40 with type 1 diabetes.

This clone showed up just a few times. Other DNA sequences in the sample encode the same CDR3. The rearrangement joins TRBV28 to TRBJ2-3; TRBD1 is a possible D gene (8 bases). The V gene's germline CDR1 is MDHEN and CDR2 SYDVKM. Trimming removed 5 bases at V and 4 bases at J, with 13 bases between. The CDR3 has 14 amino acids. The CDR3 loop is CASSLTGGADTQYF. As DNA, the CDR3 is TGTGCCAGCAGTCTCACAGGGGGGGCAGATACGCAGTATTTT.

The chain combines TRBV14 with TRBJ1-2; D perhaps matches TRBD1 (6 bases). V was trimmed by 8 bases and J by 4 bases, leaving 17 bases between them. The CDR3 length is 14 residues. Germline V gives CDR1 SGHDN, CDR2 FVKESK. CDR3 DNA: TGTGCCAGCGATCCCGGGGGCGCAGGCTATGGCTACACCTTC. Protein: CASDPGGAGYGYTF.

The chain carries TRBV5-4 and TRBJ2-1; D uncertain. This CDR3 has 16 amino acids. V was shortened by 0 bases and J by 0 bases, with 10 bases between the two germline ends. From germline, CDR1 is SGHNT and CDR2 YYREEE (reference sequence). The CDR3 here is CASSLAGRSSYNEQFF. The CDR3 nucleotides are TGTGCCAGCAGCTTGGCCGGGCGGAGCTCCTACAATGAGCAGTTCTTC.

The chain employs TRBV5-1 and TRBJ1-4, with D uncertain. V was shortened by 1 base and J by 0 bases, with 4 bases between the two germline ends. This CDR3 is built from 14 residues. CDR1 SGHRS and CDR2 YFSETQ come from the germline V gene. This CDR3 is CASSLWATNEKLFF. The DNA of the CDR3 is TGCGCCAGCAGCTTGTGGGCAACTAATGAAAAACTGTTTTTT.

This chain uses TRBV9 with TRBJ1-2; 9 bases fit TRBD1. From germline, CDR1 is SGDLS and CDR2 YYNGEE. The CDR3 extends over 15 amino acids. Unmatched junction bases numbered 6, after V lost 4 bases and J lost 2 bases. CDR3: CASSPTGTGNYGYTF. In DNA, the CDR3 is TGTGCCAGCAGCCCTACGGGGACAGGGAACTATGGCTACACCTTC.

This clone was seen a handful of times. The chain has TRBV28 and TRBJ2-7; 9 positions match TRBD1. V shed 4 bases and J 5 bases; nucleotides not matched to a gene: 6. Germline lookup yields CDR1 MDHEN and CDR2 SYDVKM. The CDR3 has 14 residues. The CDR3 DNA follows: TGTGCCAGCAGTTACAGGACAGGGGATAACGAGCAGTACTTC. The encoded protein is CASSYRTGDNEQYF.

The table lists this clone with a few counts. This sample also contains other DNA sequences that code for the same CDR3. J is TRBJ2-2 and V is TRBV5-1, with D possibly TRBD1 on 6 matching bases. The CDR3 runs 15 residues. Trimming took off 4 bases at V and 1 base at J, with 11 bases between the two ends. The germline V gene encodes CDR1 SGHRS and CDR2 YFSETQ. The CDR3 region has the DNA TGCGCCAGCAGCCTGGACAGCGTGAACACCGGGGAGCTGTTTTTT. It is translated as CASSLDSVNTGELFF.

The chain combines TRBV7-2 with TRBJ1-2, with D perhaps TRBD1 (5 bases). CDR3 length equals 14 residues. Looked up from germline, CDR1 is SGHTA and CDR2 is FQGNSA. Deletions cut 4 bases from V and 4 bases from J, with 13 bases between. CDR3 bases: TGTGCCAGCAGCTCCGCGGACATGGTCTATGGCTACACCTTC. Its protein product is CASSSADMVYGYTF.

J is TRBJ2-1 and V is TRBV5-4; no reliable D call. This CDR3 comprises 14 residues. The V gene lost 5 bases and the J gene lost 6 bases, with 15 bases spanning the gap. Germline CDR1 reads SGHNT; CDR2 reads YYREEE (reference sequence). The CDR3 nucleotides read TGTGCCAGCAGGTATGGTGGCGAGGTCAATGAGCAGTTCTTC. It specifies CASRYGGEVNEQFF.

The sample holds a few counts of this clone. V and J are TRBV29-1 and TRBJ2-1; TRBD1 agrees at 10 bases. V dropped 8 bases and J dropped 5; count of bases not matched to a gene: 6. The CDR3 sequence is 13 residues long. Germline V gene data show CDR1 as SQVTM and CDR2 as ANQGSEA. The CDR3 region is CSSGTGEDNEQFF. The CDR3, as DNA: TGCAGCTCCGGGACAGGGGAGGACAATGAGCAGTTCTTC.

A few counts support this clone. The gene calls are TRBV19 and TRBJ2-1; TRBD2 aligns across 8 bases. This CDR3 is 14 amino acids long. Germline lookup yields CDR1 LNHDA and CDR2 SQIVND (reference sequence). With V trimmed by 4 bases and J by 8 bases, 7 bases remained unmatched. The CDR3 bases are TGTGCCAGTAGTAGGACTAGCCGCCTCTATGAGCAGTTCTTC. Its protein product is CASSRTSRLYEQFF.

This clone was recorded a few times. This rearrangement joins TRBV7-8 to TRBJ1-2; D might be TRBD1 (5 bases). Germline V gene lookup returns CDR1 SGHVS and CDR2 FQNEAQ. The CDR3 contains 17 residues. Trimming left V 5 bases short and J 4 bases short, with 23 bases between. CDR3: CASSPNRDGGTTYGYTF. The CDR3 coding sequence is TGTGCCAGCAGCCCGAACCGGGATGGAGGGACTACCTATGGCTACACCTTC.

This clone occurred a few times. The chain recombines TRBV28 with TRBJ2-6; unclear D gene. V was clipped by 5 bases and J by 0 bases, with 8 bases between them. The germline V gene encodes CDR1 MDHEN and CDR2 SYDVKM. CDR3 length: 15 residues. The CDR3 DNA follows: TGTGCCAGCAGTCACCCCCTCTCTGGGGCCAACGTCCTGACTTTC. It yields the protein CASSHPLSGANVLTF.

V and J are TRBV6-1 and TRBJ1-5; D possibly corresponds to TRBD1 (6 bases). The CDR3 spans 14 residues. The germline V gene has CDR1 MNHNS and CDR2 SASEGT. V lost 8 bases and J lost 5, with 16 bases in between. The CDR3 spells CASGFSGAHQPQHF. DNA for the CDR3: TGTGCCAGCGGATTTTCAGGGGCTCATCAGCCCCAGCATTTT.

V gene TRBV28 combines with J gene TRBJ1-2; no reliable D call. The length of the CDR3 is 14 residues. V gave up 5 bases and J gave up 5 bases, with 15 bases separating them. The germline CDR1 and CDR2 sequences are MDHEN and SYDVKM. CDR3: CASSPLVTRYGYTF. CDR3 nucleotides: TGTGCCAGCAGTCCCCTGGTGACTCGGTATGGCTACACCTTC.

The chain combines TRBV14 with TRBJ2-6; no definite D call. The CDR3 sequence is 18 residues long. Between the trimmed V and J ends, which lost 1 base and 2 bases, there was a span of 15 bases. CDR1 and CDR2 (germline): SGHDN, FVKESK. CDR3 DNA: TGTGCCAGCAGCCAAGTGCTCCACCATATAGCTGGGGCCAACGTCCTGACTTTC. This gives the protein CASSQVLHHIAGANVLTF.

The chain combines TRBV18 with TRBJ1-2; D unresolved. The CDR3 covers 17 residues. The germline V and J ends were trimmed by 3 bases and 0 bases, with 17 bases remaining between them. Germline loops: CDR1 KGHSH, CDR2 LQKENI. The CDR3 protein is CASSPQTPSAANYGYTF. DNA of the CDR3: TGTGCCAGCTCACCTCAGACCCCCTCCGCCGCTAACTATGGCTACACCTTC.

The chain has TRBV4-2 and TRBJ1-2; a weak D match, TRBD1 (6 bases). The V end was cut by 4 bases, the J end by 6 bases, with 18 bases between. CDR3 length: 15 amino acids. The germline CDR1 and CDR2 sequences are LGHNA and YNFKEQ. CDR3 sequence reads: CASSLAAGELNGYTF. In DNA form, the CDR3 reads TGTGCCAGCAGCCTAGCAGCAGGGGAACTCAATGGCTACACCTTC.

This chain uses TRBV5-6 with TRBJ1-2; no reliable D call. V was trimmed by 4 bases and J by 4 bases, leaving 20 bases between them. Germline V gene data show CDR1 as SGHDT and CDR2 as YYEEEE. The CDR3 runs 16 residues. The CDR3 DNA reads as TGTGCCAGCAGCCACCAGACGGCACCTACCCTCTATGGCTACACCTTC. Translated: CASSHQTAPTLYGYTF.

In DNA form, the CDR3 reads TGTGCCAGCAGCTTAAGGGCTCGGGATTCACCCCTCCACTTT. It encodes CASSLRARDSPLHF. The V gene is TRBV11-2, the J gene TRBJ1-6; D gene ambiguous. CDR3 length: 14 residues. Germline V gene data show CDR1 as SGHAT and CDR2 as FQNNGV. Trimming stripped 2 bases from V and 8 bases from J, with 10 bases between.

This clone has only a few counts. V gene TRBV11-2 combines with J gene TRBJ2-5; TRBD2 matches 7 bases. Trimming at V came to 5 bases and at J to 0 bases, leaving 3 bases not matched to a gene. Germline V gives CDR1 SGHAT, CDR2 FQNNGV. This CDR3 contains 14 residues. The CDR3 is CASSGGGYQETQYF. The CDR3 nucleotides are TGTGCCAGCAGCGGGGGGGGTTACCAAGAGACCCAGTACTTC.

In DNA form, the CDR3 reads TGTGCCAGCAACCGACAGGGTGGCACTGAAGCTTTCTTT. Translating it yields CASNRQGGTEAFF. The chain recombines TRBV13 with TRBJ1-1, with 7 bases that match TRBD1. The CDR3 has 13 amino acids. The trim removed 7 bases at V and 4 bases at J, leaving 6 bases unmatched. Germline CDR1 is PRHDT and CDR2 is FYEKMQ (reference sequence). The variable domain in full, completed from reference TRBV13 and TRBJ1-1, reads AAGVIQSPRHLIKEKRETATLKCYPIPRHDTVYWYQQGPGQDPQFLISFYEKMQSDKGSIPDRFSAQQFSDYHSELNMSSLELGDSALYFCASNRQGGTEAFFGQGTRLTVV.

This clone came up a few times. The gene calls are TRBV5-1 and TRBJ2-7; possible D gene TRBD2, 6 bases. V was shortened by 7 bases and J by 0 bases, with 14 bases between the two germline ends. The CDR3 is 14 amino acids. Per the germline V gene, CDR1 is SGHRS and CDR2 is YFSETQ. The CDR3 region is CASGTAGSSYEQYF. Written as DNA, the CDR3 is TGCGCCAGCGGAACCGCGGGGAGCTCCTACGAGCAGTACTTC.

CDR3 bases: TGTGCCAGCACCTCAGACAGGGGTTTCTCCTACGAGCAGTACTTC. Translated, it gives CASTSDRGFSYEQYF. The chain links TRBV2 to TRBJ2-7; TRBD1 agrees at 8 bases. The trim removed 7 bases at V and 0 bases at J, leaving 8 bases unmatched. This CDR3 is built from 15 residues. Germline lookup yields CDR1 SNHLY and CDR2 FYNNEI.